This T cell receptor (beta chain) was identified in a study of T cells in Graves' hyperthyroidism and ophthalmopathy. The CDR3 is made up of 10 amino acids. Looked up from germline, CDR1 is DFQATT and CDR2 is SNEGSKA (reference sequence). Among ophthalmopathy patients, the Clinical Activity Score reached at least 3, the NOSPECS grade reached at least 4, and duration remained under 3 months. Diagnostic decisions used clinical symptoms, serum thyroxine and TRAb, thyroid ultrasound and orbital computed tomography. The PBMCs were taken from approximately 11 ml of fresh peripheral blood. Concerning this clonotype: At one of its ends the junction is not consistent with the germline gene, which may arise from a read error.

The source material, RNA transcripts, was used to amplify TCR beta CDR3 regions. Initially, a first-round RT-PCR of the TCR CDR3 employed the HTBI primer set. Each CDR3 protein gets one entry after TCRdb re-called the multiplex PCR reads with MiXCR. The sample comprises a few hundred thousand distinct CDR3 sequences, approximately 18% of which are singletons, and 40% rests with the top ten. This sequence originates from a man younger than 30 with Graves' ophthalmopathy. The V call is TRBV20-1, the J call TRBJ1-5; no clear D. The specimen was blood. CDR3 amino acids: CSAGEQPQHF. CDR3 sequence (DNA): TGCAGTGCTGGAGAGCAGCCCCAGCATTTT.